Following are 22 T cell receptor beta chains from one sample sequenced in a study of cytomegalovirus exposure and HLA in healthy donors. The primer mix had 60 Vbeta and 13 Jbeta primers. Clones were sequenced by immunoSEQ multiplex PCR, and TCRdb holds only the in-frame ones, with some missing. The sample has 170,000 or so clones; around four fifths are singletons. The sequenced sample was PBMCs. The origin of the receptors is a woman aged 50 to 60 in good health and CMV-seropositive.

This clone was picked up one time. This rearrangement joins TRBV2 to TRBJ1-1; no clear D. V dropped 8 bases and J dropped 3 bases, with 10 bases sitting between them. Germline V gene lookup returns CDR1 SNHLY and CDR2 FYNNEI. The CDR3 loop spans 12 amino acids. CDR3 protein: CASAHGDTEAFF. The CDR3 nucleotides read TGTGCCAGCGCTCACGGGGACACTGAAGCTTTCTTT.

The chain carries TRBV19 and TRBJ1-1; 7 bases are shared with TRBD1. Looked up from germline, CDR1 is LNHDA and CDR2 is SQIVND (reference sequence). The V gene end was trimmed by 7 bases and the J gene end by 6 bases; junction bases not matched to a gene: 11. The CDR3 totals 14 residues. The CDR3 is CASILAGTAAEAFF. DNA for the CDR3: TGTGCCAGTATCTTGGCAGGGACAGCTGCTGAAGCTTTCTTT.

The chain uses TRBV19 and TRBJ2-5; D is perhaps TRBD2 (6 bases). This CDR3 is built from 13 residues. Trimming cost V 5 bases and J 2 bases, with 9 bases left between them. Germline V gene sequence: CDR1 LNHDA, CDR2 SQIVND (reference sequence). This CDR3 is CASSRRGQETQYF. The DNA for the CDR3 is TGTGCCAGTAGTCGTCGGGGGCAAGAGACCCAGTACTTC.

This sequence joins TRBV5-4 and TRBJ1-5; D possibly corresponds to TRBD1 (6 bases). The CDR3 contains 13 residues. CDR1 SGHNT and CDR2 YYREEE come from the germline V gene (reference sequence). Trimming cost V 5 bases and J 10 bases, with 16 bases left between them. As DNA, the CDR3 is TGTGCCAGCAGTCGTACGATACAGGGTCCCCAGCATTTT. It encodes CASSRTIQGPQHF.

This chain joins TRBV6-4 and TRBJ2-7; perhaps TRBD1 as D (6 bases). Germline V CDR1 and CDR2: MRHNA, SNTAGT. The CDR3 loop spans 14 amino acids. Trimming cost V 7 bases and J 5 bases, with 18 bases left between them. The CDR3 is CASNRAIHPNEQYF. The DNA of the CDR3 is TGTGCCAGCAACAGGGCGATTCATCCCAACGAGCAGTACTTC.

The chain recombines TRBV19 with TRBJ2-1; 10 positions agree with TRBD2. CDR3 length: 17 residues. After removal of 6 bases from V and 8 bases from J, the junction contained 16 bases not matched to a gene. Germline V lookup: CDR1 LNHDA, CDR2 SQIVND (reference sequence). The CDR3 is CASSPSAASGSSYEQFF. DNA for the CDR3: TGTGCCAGTAGCCCCTCGGCGGCTAGCGGGAGTAGCTATGAGCAGTTCTTC.

This chain uses TRBV2 with TRBJ2-7, with 8 bases lining up with TRBD2. The CDR3 consists of 15 residues. V lost 4 bases to trimming and J lost 2 bases; unmatched junction nucleotides: 7. Per the germline V gene, CDR1 is SNHLY and CDR2 is FYNNEI. The chain's CDR3 is CASSAQRGGPYEQYF. In DNA form, the CDR3 reads TGTGCCAGCAGTGCGCAACGGGGGGGCCCCTACGAGCAGTACTTC.

The chain couples TRBV28 to TRBJ1-5; 11 positions match TRBD1. The CDR3 runs to 19 residues. Germline V gives CDR1 MDHEN, CDR2 SYDVKM. J lost 3 bases, V lost 5 bases, and 15 bases had no gene match. CDR3 loop: CASSTRPLGQGALNQPQHF. The DNA for the CDR3 is TGTGCCAGCAGTACACGACCCCTAGGACAGGGGGCCCTCAATCAGCCCCAGCATTTT.

The CDR3 loop reads CASSFRETQYF. The CDR3 bases are TGTGCCAGCAGCTTTAGAGAGACCCAGTACTTC. The chain joins TRBV7-8 to TRBJ2-5; no definite D call. The V and J ends lost 3 bases and 4 bases respectively, with 3 bases between them. This CDR3 is built from 11 residues. Germline V lookup: CDR1 SGHVS, CDR2 FQNEAQ.

The sample holds one count of this clone. The junction departs from germline at one end; a sequencing error may be responsible. V and J are TRBV28 and TRBJ1-1, with D hard to call. This CDR3 spans 15 amino acids. The germline gives CDR1 MDHEN, CDR2 SYDVKM. The CDR3 here is CASKRAGYIDTEAFF. The CDR3 bases are TGTGCAAGCAAGAGGGCGGGGTATATTGACACTGAAGCTTTCTTT.

This chain connects TRBV4-2 to TRBJ2-4, with 11 bases that match TRBD2. V gave up 0 bases and J gave up 6 bases; unmatched junction bases: 10. The CDR3 has 18 amino acids. The germline V gene has CDR1 LGHNA and CDR2 YNFKEQ. The CDR3, as DNA: TGTGCCAGCAGCCAAGATAGGCTAGCGGGGGGCCAGGGAAACATTCAGTACTTC. Its protein is CASSQDRLAGGQGNIQYF.

V usage is TRBV10-3 and J usage is TRBJ1-2, with 11 bases fitting TRBD1. The V gene end was trimmed by 2 bases and the J gene end by 5 bases; junction bases not matched to a gene: 4. The germline gives CDR1 ENHRY, CDR2 SYGVKD. The CDR3 extends over 15 amino acids. The CDR3 DNA sequence: TGTGCCATCAGTGAGGCGGGACAGGGGGAATATGGCTACACCTTC. Protein product: CAISEAGQGEYGYTF.

The chain joins TRBV2 to TRBJ2-7, with D maybe TRBD1 (8 bases). Looked up from germline, CDR1 is SNHLY and CDR2 is FYNNEI. The CDR3 extends over 14 amino acids. Trimming took 9 bases from V and 1 from J, leaving 16 bases between them. The CDR3: CASNLQGGSYEQYF. The CDR3 coding sequence is TGTGCCAGTAATCTACAGGGGGGGTCCTACGAGCAGTACTTC.

This chain joins TRBV29-1 and TRBJ2-1; TRBD2 aligns across 8 bases. CDR1 is SQVTM and CDR2 is ANQGSEA in the germline V gene. With 6 bases clipped from V and 5 bases from J, the junction kept 3 bases outside the gene matches. The CDR3 has 12 amino acids. CDR3 nucleotide sequence: TGCAGCGTCCGGACTAGCAACAATGAGCAGTTCTTC. The encoded protein is CSVRTSNNEQFF.

The chain has TRBV28 and TRBJ2-4, with D maybe TRBD1 (5 bases). This CDR3 comprises 14 residues. Trimming removed 4 bases at V and 6 bases at J, with 13 bases between. From germline, CDR1 is MDHEN and CDR2 SYDVKM. In DNA, the CDR3 is TGTGCCAGCAGTTCAACAGGTCCTGGAAACATTCAGTACTTC. Translated, it gives CASSSTGPGNIQYF.

This chain links TRBV7-8 with TRBJ2-7; weak D call: TRBD1 (6 bases). The CDR3 runs 14 residues. Trimming removed 6 bases at V and 0 bases at J, with 12 bases between. From germline, CDR1 is SGHVS and CDR2 FQNEAQ. The CDR3 DNA reads TGTGCCAGCAGGGACACAGGGTTCTCCTACGAGCAGTACTTC. It translates to CASRDTGFSYEQYF.

The chain combines TRBV2 with TRBJ1-5; D is unclear. CDR3 size: 13 residues. Trimming shortened V by 4 bases and J by 5 bases, and 9 bases separated the two germline ends. Per germline, CDR1 SNHLY and CDR2 FYNNEI. The CDR3 sequence: CASSGEGYQPQHF. As DNA, the CDR3 is TGTGCCAGCAGTGGGGAGGGATATCAGCCCCAGCATTTT.

As to this clone: This sample also contains other DNA sequences that code for the same CDR3. This rearrangement joins TRBV28 to TRBJ2-7; 8 nucleotides align to TRBD1. V lost 4 bases, J lost 7 bases, and 12 bases stayed unmatched. CDR3 length: 15 residues. CDR1 is MDHEN and CDR2 is SYDVKM in the germline V gene. The CDR3 loop reads CASSSITGTGGEQYF. The CDR3 coding sequence is TGTGCCAGCAGTTCGATCACTGGGACAGGAGGGGAGCAGTACTTC.

The V gene is TRBV25-1, the J gene TRBJ1-4; 7 positions match TRBD1. The CDR3 contains 14 residues. Germline assignment: CDR1 MGHDK and CDR2 SYGVNS. Trimming cost V 5 bases and J 7 bases; bases outside gene matches: 7. CDR3 coding DNA: TGTGCCAGCAGTCCTCGACAGGGTCGTGAAAAACTGTTTTTT. Amino acid sequence: CASSPRQGREKLFF. Drawing the rest from reference TRBV25-1 and TRBJ1-4, the complete variable domain is EADIYQTPRYLVIGTGKKITLECSQTMGHDKMYWYQQDPGMELHLIHYSYGVNSTEKGDLSSESTVSRIRTEHFPLTLESARPSHTSQYLCASSPRQGREKLFFGSGTQLSVL.

The chain carries TRBV2 and TRBJ2-3; tentatively, D is TRBD2 (6 bases). V was clipped by 6 bases and J by 0 bases, with 7 bases between them. The CDR3 has 13 residues. Germline V lookup: CDR1 SNHLY, CDR2 FYNNEI. CDR3 loop: CASSGTSTDTQYF. The CDR3, as DNA: TGTGCCAGCAGCGGGACTAGCACAGATACGCAGTATTTT. Variable domain in full (rest from reference TRBV2 and TRBJ2-3): EPEVTQTPSHQVTQMGQEVILRCVPISNHLYFYWYRQILGQKVEFLVSFYNNEISEKSEIFDDQFSVERPDGSNFTLKIRSTKLEDSAMYFCASSGTSTDTQYFGPGTRLTVL.

To note about this clone: Its ends do not fully match the called genes, so a read error is possible. The V gene is TRBV20-1, the J gene TRBJ1-1; no definite D call. CDR3 length: 10 amino acids. Germline V gives CDR1 DFQATT, CDR2 SNEGSKA (reference sequence). CDR3 residues: CSDMEMDLRF. DNA of the CDR3: TGCAGCGACATGGAAATGGATCTTCGGTTT.

As concerns this clone: The junction shows a germline mismatch at one end, possibly a read error. This chain joins TRBV6-6 and TRBJ1-6; D might be TRBD1 (5 bases). The length of the CDR3 is 16 residues. Germline V gives CDR1 MNHNY, CDR2 SVGAGI (reference sequence). CDR3 amino acids: CASRITGRRHNSPLHF. The CDR3 DNA is TGTGCTAGCAGAATAACAGGTAGAAGACATAATTCACCCCTCCACTTT.